The 19 T cell receptor beta chains below all came from one sample that was sequenced in a study of blood T cells in healthy people across ages. Sample-barcoded 5' priming and a J-beta primer mix drove a second PCR of 7 to 11 cycles. TCRdb ran MiXCR on the 5' RACE reads and lists one entry per CDR3 protein. The sample shows about 750,000 distinct CDR3 sequences, roughly 50% of them seen only once. The source material was blood. Every receptor here comes from a man older than 75 in good health.

The chain uses TRBV25-1 and TRBJ2-2, with D possibly TRBD2 on 5 matching bases. The CDR3 sequence is 14 residues long. CDR1 MGHDK and CDR2 SYGVNS come from the germline V gene. Trimming pared 9 bases from V and 1 base from J, leaving 12 bases between. CDR3 region: CASQLEENTGELFF. CDR3 sequence (DNA): TGTGCCAGTCAACTGGAGGAGAACACCGGGGAGCTGTTTTTT.

This sequence joins TRBV27 and TRBJ2-5; 11 nucleotides match TRBD2. This CDR3 region has 15 residues. Germline values: CDR1 MNHEY, CDR2 SMNVEV (reference sequence). V trimming: 8 bases; J trimming: 11 bases; junction bases outside the gene matches: 16. The CDR3 sequence: CASGTLAGGYNEQYF. The CDR3 nucleotides read TGTGCCAGCGGAACCTTAGCGGGAGGGTACAATGAGCAGTACTTC.

DNA of the CDR3: TGTGCCACCAGCAGAGATTGGCAGTATGGCTACACCTTC. Translated, it gives CATSRDWQYGYTF. The gene calls are TRBV15 and TRBJ1-2, with no clear D. The CDR3 totals 13 residues. V was cut by 0 bases and J by 5 bases, with 7 bases left in between. Germline V gives CDR1 LNHNV, CDR2 YYDKDF (reference sequence).

V and J are TRBV7-9 and TRBJ2-7; 8 nucleotides line up with TRBD1. Germline CDR1 reads SEHNR; CDR2 reads FQNEAQ (reference sequence). There are 16 residues in the CDR3. Germline trimming cut 5 bases from V and 2 bases from J; bases unmatched to any gene: 11. The CDR3 loop reads CASSVRTGRKAYEQYF. CDR3 coding DNA: TGTGCCAGCAGCGTCCGGACAGGGCGGAAGGCCTACGAGCAGTACTTC.

The chain carries TRBV7-9 and TRBJ2-1, with 7 bases that match TRBD2. CDR1 and CDR2 from the germline V gene are SEHNR and FQNEAQ (reference sequence). V was clipped by 2 bases and J by 5 bases; unmatched bases: 9. CDR3 length equals 16 residues. The CDR3 DNA sequence: TGTGCCAGCAGCTTAAATGCACTAGCGTTCGACAATGAGCAGTTCTTC. Amino acid sequence: CASSLNALAFDNEQFF.

The rearrangement joins TRBV13 to TRBJ2-7; 12 nucleotides agree with TRBD1. The CDR3 has 15 amino acids. In germline, CDR1 is PRHDT, CDR2 FYEKMQ (reference sequence). The J segment lost 6 bases and the V segment lost 6 bases, leaving 9 bases of the junction unmatched. CDR3 residues: CASRPWGTGGFEQYF. In nucleotides, the CDR3 is TGTGCCAGCAGACCTTGGGGGACAGGGGGCTTCGAGCAGTACTTC. The full variable domain, with the rest looked up from reference TRBV13 and TRBJ2-7, is AAGVIQSPRHLIKEKRETATLKCYPIPRHDTVYWYQQGPGQDPQFLISFYEKMQSDKGSIPDRFSAQQFSDYHSELNMSSLELGDSALYFCASRPWGTGGFEQYFGPGTRLTVT.

The chain recombines TRBV11-2 with TRBJ2-1, with D perhaps given as TRBD1 or TRBD2 (5 bases each). The J call may be in error: the DNA end matches TRBJ2-7 better. Per the germline V gene, CDR1 is SGHAT and CDR2 is FQNNGV. This CDR3 region has 14 residues. The CDR3 sequence: CASSLTGGYNEQYF. CDR3 bases: TGTGCCAGCAGCTTAACAGGAGGATACAATGAGCAGTACTTC.

This chain uses TRBV5-1 with TRBJ1-5; D unclear. Germline V lookup: CDR1 SGHRS, CDR2 YFSETQ. V lost 4 bases to trimming and J lost 3 bases, with 14 bases between them. The CDR3 length is 15 residues. The CDR3 loop reads CASSPESSPNQPQHF. Here the CDR3 DNA reads TGCGCCAGCAGCCCGGAGTCTTCCCCCAATCAGCCCCAGCATTTT.

V and J are TRBV20-1 and TRBJ2-6; perhaps TRBD2 as D (5 bases). V dropped 3 bases and J dropped 0 bases, with 9 bases sitting between them. The CDR3 extends over 15 amino acids. Germline V gives CDR1 DFQATT, CDR2 SNEGSKA (reference sequence). CDR3 DNA: TGCAGTGCTAGGGACTGGCGCTCTGGGGCCAACGTCCTGACTTTC. Its translation is CSARDWRSGANVLTF.

The J gene is TRBJ2-7, the V gene TRBV15; 7 nucleotides match TRBD1. V shed 0 bases, J shed 0 bases, and the junction held 5 bases outside the gene matches. This CDR3 comprises 16 residues. Germline V gene lookup returns CDR1 LNHNV and CDR2 YYDKDF (reference sequence). The CDR3 loop reads CATSRDPDRISYEQYF. The CDR3 DNA is TGTGCCACCAGCAGAGACCCGGACAGGATCTCCTACGAGCAGTACTTC.

As DNA, the CDR3 is TGTGCCAGCAGTCCAAGGGGGCACCCCCAAGAGACCCAGTACTTC. The encoded protein is CASSPRGHPQETQYF. This chain links TRBV27 with TRBJ2-5; the match to TRBD1 covers 7 bases. This CDR3 contains 15 residues. Germline V gene sequence: CDR1 MNHEY, CDR2 SMNVEV (reference sequence). Trimming cost V 5 bases and J 1 base; bases outside gene matches: 7.

The V and J genes are TRBV5-1 and TRBJ2-1; D is unclear. Trimming shortened V by 3 bases and J by 0 bases, and 10 bases separated the two germline ends. The germline V gene encodes CDR1 SGHRS and CDR2 YFSETQ. This CDR3 has 15 residues. The CDR3 spells CASSSRQGSYNEQFF. CDR3 coding DNA: TGCGCCAGCAGCTCCAGACAAGGCTCCTACAATGAGCAGTTCTTC.

The genes are TRBV20-1 and TRBJ2-1; D might be TRBD2 (7 bases). The CDR3 is 11 amino acids. In germline, CDR1 is DFQATT, CDR2 SNEGSKA (reference sequence). The germline V and J ends were trimmed by 7 bases and 7 bases, with 11 bases remaining between them. CDR3 sequence (DNA): TGCAGTGTGAAGGGGGGGAATGAGCAGTTCTTC. Amino acid sequence: CSVKGGNEQFF.

The CDR3 loop reads CASSKGAFYTF. CDR3 DNA sequence: TGTGCCAGCAGCAAAGGGGCTTTCTACACCTTC. This chain joins TRBV7-9 and TRBJ1-2; D might be TRBD1 (5 bases). Trimming removed 5 bases at V and 10 bases at J, with 11 bases between. The CDR3 spans 11 residues. CDR1 is SEHNR and CDR2 is FQNEAQ in the germline V gene (reference sequence).

The rearrangement links TRBV7-9 to TRBJ2-3; possible D gene TRBD2, 5 bases. The CDR3 loop spans 16 amino acids. From germline, CDR1 is SEHNR and CDR2 FQNEAQ (reference sequence). Trimming shortened V by 5 bases and J by 4 bases, and 19 bases separated the two germline ends. This CDR3 reads CASSIRGPPSADTQYF. The CDR3, as DNA: TGTGCCAGCAGCATCCGGGGTCCTCCCTCGGCAGATACGCAGTATTTT.

In its sample, this clonotype was seen many times. The gene calls are TRBV29-1 and TRBJ1-2, with no clear D. The germline CDR1 and CDR2 sequences are SQVTM and ANQGSEA. Trimming pared 5 bases from V and 0 bases from J, leaving 7 bases between. The length of the CDR3 is 12 residues. The chain's CDR3 is CSVLPSNYGYTF. CDR3 in DNA: TGCAGCGTTCTACCATCTAACTATGGCTACACCTTC.

This clonotype was seen many times. The gene calls are TRBV5-1 and TRBJ2-7; TRBD2 aligns across 11 bases. The germline V gene encodes CDR1 SGHRS and CDR2 YFSETQ. The J segment lost 3 bases and the V segment lost 5 bases, leaving 7 bases of the junction unmatched. The CDR3 totals 15 residues. CDR3 nucleotide sequence: TGCGCCAGCAGACCCACTAGCGGGAGCAACTACGAGCAGTACTTC. This translates into CASRPTSGSNYEQYF. Full variable domain (missing parts from reference TRBV5-1 and TRBJ2-7): KAGVTQTPRYLIKTRGQQVTLSCSPISGHRSVSWYQQTPGQGLQFLFEYFSETQRNKGNFPGRFSGRQFSNSRSEMNVSTLELGDSALYLCASRPTSGSNYEQYFGPGTRLTVT.

This clonotype was counted many times. This chain joins TRBV7-2 and TRBJ1-6, with no clear D. V was pared by 5 bases and J by 6 bases, with 8 bases between. Germline-derived CDR1 and CDR2 are SGHTA and FQGNSA. The CDR3 contains 13 residues. The DNA of the CDR3 is TGTGCCAGCAGCCCCCGAACTAATTCACCCCTCCACTTT. This sequence encodes CASSPRTNSPLHF.

The rearrangement joins TRBV7-9 to TRBJ2-1; D is unclear. Trimming removed 11 bases from V and 7 bases from J, with 15 bases in between. The CDR3 has 12 amino acids. Germline V gene sequence: CDR1 SEHNR, CDR2 FQNEAQ (reference sequence). The CDR3 reads CAPQGAGNEQFF. CDR3 nucleotides: TGTGCCCCTCAAGGAGCTGGGAATGAGCAGTTCTTC.